A selection of T cell receptor beta chains follows, all from one sample in a study of PD-1 blockade in mismatch repair-deficient tumors. Measured with immunoSEQ multiplex PCR; TCRdb has only the in-frame clones, and not every one. Among fewer than 100,000 clones listed, approximately 84% were seen once. The specimen comprised peripheral blood, sampled 12 weeks after starting pembrolizumab. The receptors stem from an adult with mismatch repair-deficient cancer. The CDR3 runs from the conserved cysteine through the conserved F or W. D genes are given only for firm matches.

TRBJ2-7 | TRBV6-5 | . | CASSQRGTEQYF
TRBJ2-3 | TRBV10-3 | TRBD2 | CAISRLAGVGDTQYF
TRBJ1-1 | TRBV5-4 | TRBD1 | CASSPATGTNTEAFF
TRBJ2-1 | TRBV7-2 | TRBD2 | CASSVSRDYYNEQFF
TRBJ2-3 | TRBV6-4 | . | CASSPTGAGGTDTQYF
TRBJ1-1 | TRBV5-1 | . | CASSEATVVNTEAFF
TRBJ2-3 | TRBV7-9 | . | CASGLEQYF
TRBJ2-1 | TRBV9 | TRBD2 | CASSGGTSGGSSYNEQFF
TRBJ2-7 | TRBV11-3 | . | CASTRVADEQYF
TRBJ2-3 | TRBV28 | . | CASSTTDTQYF
TRBJ2-1 | TRBV11-2 | . | CASSYYTGNEQFF
TRBJ1-4 | TRBV14 | . | CASSRLGDKEKLFF
TRBJ1-2 | TRBV6-5 | . | CASRAGYDQYGYTF
TRBJ2-4 | TRBV6-5 | TRBD2 | CASSQAGLLTKYF
TRBJ2-6 | TRBV5-1 | TRBD2 | CASSAALGAGGGGANVLTF
TRBJ2-1 | TRBV7-9 | TRBD2 | CASSTGSGGNEQFF
TRBJ1-2 | TRBV5-1 | . | CASSLEGGGNYGYTF
TRBJ2-2 | TRBV18 | . | CASSPISGANTGELFF
TRBJ1-3 | TRBV30 | TRBD1 | CAWGTGQARNTIYF
TRBJ2-5 | TRBV28 | . | CASSSPGALQETQYF
TRBJ2-7 | TRBV7-8 | . | CASSSVSVDEQYF
TRBJ2-1 | TRBV9 | . | CASSVKYNEQFF
TRBJ2-1 | TRBV5-5 | TRBD1 | CASSRGGDLNEQFF
TRBJ2-5 | TRBV7-2 | . | CASSFRRPQETQYF